The source of this T cell receptor (beta chain) is a study of regulatory T cells in long-lasting Graves disease. Study-level background: For under 3 months, newly diagnosed Graves' patients had been taking antithyroid drugs. Study outcomes and limitations: Gene preferences differed: TRBV28, TRBJ1-2, TRBJ2-5 in persistent cases. Thyroid tissue went unexamined; only peripheral blood was analyzed.

Trimming shortened V by 4 bases and J by 3 bases, and 14 bases separated the two germline ends. Germline CDR1 SGHRS, CDR2 YFSETQ. The CDR3 extends over 14 amino acids. CDR3-region Arm-PCR and iRepertoire HTBI primers produced the TCR beta libraries. TCRdb reanalysed the multiplex PCR reads using MiXCR and keeps one entry per CDR3 protein. Of around 470,000 distinct CDR3 sequences in the sample, 14% were seen once. On this clonotype itself: The antigen is not known.

As to time point: newly diagnosed GD, antithyroid drugs for less than 3 months. Scientists built the TCR library using RNA that was extracted from PBMCs. An endocrinology unit in Xi'an, China, supplied the patients. This sample was shared with a second study, whose subject was T cells in Graves' hyperthyroidism and ophthalmopathy.

The chain carries TRBV5-1 and TRBJ2-7; unclear D gene. The TCR originated in a woman between 45 and 65 years old with Graves disease. The material was peripheral blood mononuclear cells (PBMCs), obtained at new diagnosis, from a patient treated with antithyroid drugs. CDR3 sequence reads: CASSPRMVNYEQYF. The CDR3 nucleotides are TGCGCCAGCAGCCCCAGAATGGTAAACTACGAGCAGTACTTC.